The 26 T cell receptor beta chains listed next were all sequenced from one sample in a study of vaccination effects on CD4 cells after COVID-19. Antigens for these TCRs are unknown. Generated by immunoSEQ multiplex PCR, the TCRdb table keeps only in-frame clones and is missing some. The sample contains under 80,000 clones, 60% to 85% of which appear only once. Antigen-specific CD4+ T cells were expanded (with viral peptide pools) by the ViraFEST assay ahead of sequencing. Researchers isolated CD4+ T cells once approximately 10 days of culture had elapsed. Nucleocapsid antibodies were negative in the vaccine recipients, who had never had SARS-CoV-2 infection. The starting material was CD4+ T cells from PBMCs cultured with SARS-CoV-2 spike peptides, obtained before COVID-19 vaccination. These receptors were collected from a human donor who received a COVID-19 vaccine.

The chain has TRBV5-1 and TRBJ1-1; 8 bases line up with TRBD1. The V gene end was trimmed by 3 bases and the J gene end by 5 bases; junction bases not matched to a gene: 6. Germline V gene sequence: CDR1 SGHRS, CDR2 YFSETQ. The CDR3 has 14 amino acids. The CDR3 sequence: CASSSGGGRTEAFF. The CDR3 DNA reads TGCGCCAGCAGCTCAGGGGGCGGAAGGACTGAAGCTTTCTTT.

This sequence joins TRBV5-6 and TRBJ1-1, with D unclear. Germline CDR1 is SGHDT and CDR2 is YYEEEE. V lost 4 bases and J 1 base, leaving 8 bases between the germline ends. The CDR3 extends over 13 amino acids. As DNA, the CDR3 is TGTGCCAGCAGCGAACAGTGGAACACTGAAGCTTTCTTT. This encodes CASSEQWNTEAFF.

The sample holds one count of this clone. The rearrangement links TRBV19 to TRBJ2-1; the match to TRBD2 covers 13 bases. From germline, CDR1 is LNHDA and CDR2 SQIVND (reference sequence). V lost 10 bases and J lost 1; bases outside the gene matches: 7. The CDR3 length is 16 residues. The CDR3 sequence: CATRGLAGVSYNEQFF. The DNA for the CDR3 is TGTGCCACCCGAGGACTAGCGGGGGTTTCCTACAATGAGCAGTTCTTC.

The chain joins TRBV9 to TRBJ2-2; D call uncertain. The CDR3 runs to 15 residues. V dropped 3 bases and J dropped 3 bases, with 12 bases sitting between them. Germline CDR1 SGDLS, CDR2 YYNGEE. In DNA, the CDR3 is TGTGCCAGCAGCGCCATCACGCTCGACACCGGGGAGCTGTTTTTT. Amino acid sequence: CASSAITLDTGELFF.

V gene TRBV9 combines with J gene TRBJ2-3; 9 bases align to TRBD2. After removal of 0 bases from V and 0 bases from J, the junction contained 8 bases not matched to a gene. Germline CDR1 is SGDLS and CDR2 is YYNGEE. The CDR3 is made up of 18 amino acids. As DNA, the CDR3 is TGTGCCAGCAGCGTAGGAAGCGGGGGGCCCACTAGCACAGATACGCAGTATTTT. Translated, it gives CASSVGSGGPTSTDTQYF.

The chain recombines TRBV2 with TRBJ1-6, with 9 bases lining up with TRBD1. This CDR3 region has 15 residues. Per germline, CDR1 SNHLY and CDR2 FYNNEI. V lost 6 bases to trimming and J lost 6 bases; unmatched junction nucleotides: 6. Written as DNA, the CDR3 is TGTGCCAGCAGCGGCGACAGGGGGGTTAATTCACCCCTCCACTTT. This gives the protein CASSGDRGVNSPLHF.

The chain is built from TRBV7-2 and TRBJ2-5; D uncertain. The CDR3 runs 14 residues. V was trimmed by 5 bases and J by 2 bases, leaving 12 bases between them. The germline V gene encodes CDR1 SGHTA and CDR2 FQGNSA. As DNA, the CDR3 is TGTGCCAGCAGCGGACCGTTAAAGCAAGAGACCCAGTACTTC. This encodes CASSGPLKQETQYF.

The CDR3 nucleotides read TGTGCCAGTAGTTCTGGGGTGTGGAATTCACCCCTCCACTTT. Amino acid sequence: CASSSGVWNSPLHF. V gene TRBV19 combines with J gene TRBJ1-6; D remains ambiguous. The CDR3 length is 14 residues. CDR1 is LNHDA and CDR2 is SQIVND in the germline V gene (reference sequence). The V end was cut by 5 bases, the J end by 7 bases, with 12 bases between.

The rearrangement joins TRBV9 to TRBJ1-4; the D is unclear. Germline V lookup: CDR1 SGDLS, CDR2 YYNGEE. V lost 0 bases, J lost 10 bases, and 13 bases lay in between. This CDR3 contains 14 residues. The CDR3 nucleotides are TGTGCCAGCAGCGTAGGGGATGTCATGGGAAAACTGTTTTTT. Protein sequence: CASSVGDVMGKLFF. The whole variable domain, filled in from reference TRBV9 and TRBJ1-4, reads DSGVTQTPKHLITATGQRVTLRCSPRSGDLSVYWYQQSLDQGLQFLIQYYNGEERAKGNILERFSAQQFPDLHSELNLSSLELGDSALYFCASSVGDVMGKLFFGSGTQLSVL.

The chain is built from TRBV24-1 and TRBJ1-2; unclear D gene. CDR1 and CDR2 from the germline V gene are KGHDR and SFDVKD. Trimming shortened V by 1 base and J by 8 bases, and 7 bases separated the two germline ends. This CDR3 region has 12 residues. CDR3 sequence: CATSDLPGGYTF. The CDR3 DNA reads TGTGCCACCAGTGATTTACCGGGCGGCTACACCTTC.

V is TRBV18 and J is TRBJ2-6; tentatively, D is TRBD2 (5 bases). V was cut by 1 base and J by 2 bases, with 9 bases left in between. The CDR3 contains 16 residues. Germline V gene lookup returns CDR1 KGHSH and CDR2 LQKENI. DNA of the CDR3: TGTGCCAGCTCACCACTAGGGAGCGCTGGGGCCAACGTCCTGACTTTC. It translates to CASSPLGSAGANVLTF.

The CDR3 DNA follows: TGCGCCAGCAGCCCGAACCCGGACAGCAGAGAGCAGTTCTTC. Translated: CASSPNPDSREQFF. The chain links TRBV5-1 to TRBJ2-1; possible D gene TRBD1, 6 bases. CDR3 length: 14 amino acids. Trimming pared 4 bases from V and 10 bases from J, leaving 18 bases between. From germline, CDR1 is SGHRS and CDR2 YFSETQ.

The chain combines TRBV23-1 with TRBJ2-2; 7 bases are shared with TRBD2. TRBV23-1 is labeled an ORF, and its function is uncertain. The CDR3 length is 18 residues. After removal of 3 bases from V and 2 bases from J, the junction contained 12 bases not matched to a gene. Here the CDR3 reads CASSQGVTGTKNTGELFF. The CDR3 nucleotides read TGCGCCAGCAGTCAGGGAGTTACCGGGACTAAAAACACCGGGGAGCTGTTTTTT.

The J gene is TRBJ1-5, the V gene TRBV6-6; 12 bases match TRBD1. The CDR3 is 16 amino acids. Germline assignment: CDR1 MNHNY and CDR2 SVGAGI (reference sequence). Trimming removed 6 bases from V and 7 bases from J; junction bases left unmatched: 10. The CDR3 protein is CASSLSGTGGFQPQHF. DNA for the CDR3: TGTGCCAGCAGCCTCTCCGGGACAGGGGGCTTCCAGCCCCAGCATTTT.

The J gene is TRBJ2-7, the V gene TRBV7-2; either TRBD1 or TRBD2 may supply D (5 bases each). The germline V gene encodes CDR1 SGHTA and CDR2 FQGNSA. Trimming cost V 4 bases and J 4 bases, with 11 bases left between them. The CDR3 is made up of 13 amino acids. CDR3 in amino acids: CASSSGPNYEQYV. The CDR3 DNA sequence: TGTGCCAGCAGCTCGGGACCGAATTACGAGCAGTACGTC.

The chain recombines TRBV19 with TRBJ2-5, with no clear D. The CDR3 consists of 15 residues. Per germline, CDR1 LNHDA and CDR2 SQIVND (reference sequence). V was pared by 3 bases and J by 5 bases, with 16 bases between. For the CDR3, the DNA is TGTGCCAGTAGTATGAAGGTTCTGACGGCCGAGACCCAGTACTTC. Amino acids: CASSMKVLTAETQYF.

This chain uses TRBV7-8 with TRBJ1-5; D unresolved. With 0 bases removed from V and 3 bases from J, the gap between germline ends came to 12 bases. This CDR3 is built from 16 residues. Germline V CDR1 and CDR2: SGHVS, FQNEAQ. The CDR3, as DNA: TGTGCCAGCAGCTTAGCTCTTGGAGAGGACAATCAGCCCCAGCATTTT. Protein: CASSLALGEDNQPQHF.

CDR3 DNA sequence: TGTGCCAGCAGCCAAACTTACAGTTACAATGAGCAGTTCTTC. This gives the protein CASSQTYSYNEQFF. This chain joins TRBV3-1 (or the pseudogene TRBV3-2) and TRBJ2-1; D remains unclear. Looked up from germline, CDR1 is LGHDT and CDR2 is YNNKEL (reference sequence). CDR3 size: 14 residues. With 2 bases removed from V and 4 bases from J, the gap between germline ends came to 9 bases.

The rearrangement links TRBV6-6 to TRBJ2-7, with TRBD1 as a possible D gene (6 bases). Germline assignment: CDR1 MNHNY and CDR2 SVGAGI (reference sequence). The CDR3 runs to 15 residues. Between the trimmed V and J ends, which lost 5 bases and 2 bases, there was a span of 16 bases. CDR3 in DNA: TGTGCCAGCAGTCGATCACAGGGAGTAGCCTACGAGCAGTACGTC. Amino acids: CASSRSQGVAYEQYV.

The CDR3 bases are TGTGCCAGCAGCCATTCCGGACAGGGGGGAGAGACCCAGTACTTC. Translating gives CASSHSGQGGETQYF. V gene TRBV3-1 (or the pseudogene TRBV3-2) combines with J gene TRBJ2-5; 10 bases match TRBD1. The CDR3 totals 15 residues. J gave up 4 bases and V 3 bases, and 5 bases lay outside the gene matches. Germline CDR1 LGHDT, CDR2 YNNKEL (reference sequence).

The genes are TRBV5-1 and TRBJ1-6, with D possibly being TRBD1 (5 bases). Trimming pared 0 bases from V and 8 bases from J, leaving 12 bases between. The CDR3 sequence is 15 residues long. Germline CDR1 reads SGHRS; CDR2 reads YFSETQ. The CDR3 nucleotides are TGCGCCAGCAGCTTGGCCGGGACTGGGGATTCACCCCTCCACTTT. Its protein product is CASSLAGTGDSPLHF. Filled out from reference TRBV5-1 and TRBJ1-6, the complete variable domain reads KAGVTQTPRYLIKTRGQQVTLSCSPISGHRSVSWYQQTPGQGLQFLFEYFSETQRNKGNFPGRFSGRQFSNSRSEMNVSTLELGDSALYLCASSLAGTGDSPLHFGNGTRLTVT.

This sequence joins TRBV11-2 and TRBJ2-5, with D possibly matching TRBD1 (6 bases). The CDR3 contains 14 residues. The V gene lost 6 bases and the J gene lost 2 bases, with 13 bases spanning the gap. Germline assignment: CDR1 SGHAT and CDR2 FQNNGV. CDR3 DNA: TGTGCCAGCAGGTCCGGACAGCTGCAAGAGACCCAGTACTTC. Its protein is CASRSGQLQETQYF.

This clone occurred a few times. The chain is built from TRBV6-2 or TRBV6-3 and TRBJ2-2; perhaps TRBD1 as D (6 bases). From germline, CDR1 is MNHEY and CDR2 SVGEGT. CDR3 length equals 15 residues. V lost 5 bases and J lost 4, with 14 bases in between. CDR3 nucleotide sequence: TGTGCCAGCAGTCCCCACAGGGTTAGCACCGGGGAGCTGTTTTTT. Translating it yields CASSPHRVSTGELFF.

J is TRBJ2-7 and V is TRBV28, with D possibly TRBD2 on 6 matching bases. V lost 8 bases, J lost 3 bases, and 14 bases lay in between. In germline, CDR1 is MDHEN, CDR2 SYDVKM. The CDR3 length is 13 residues. The CDR3 coding sequence is TGTGCCAGCCGGTCCCGGGGGAACTACGAGCAGTACGTC. Translating gives CASRSRGNYEQYV.

This chain joins TRBV9 and TRBJ1-4; D remains unclear. The CDR3 is 15 amino acids. Germline V gene data show CDR1 as SGDLS and CDR2 as YYNGEE. Trimming took off 7 bases at V and 8 bases at J, with 21 bases between the two ends. The CDR3 region is CASATSVELGEKLFF. As DNA, the CDR3 is TGTGCCAGCGCGACATCGGTCGAGCTCGGGGAAAAACTGTTTTTT.

This clone was counted a few times. The J gene is TRBJ1-5, the V gene TRBV24-1, with a possible D match to TRBD1 (5 bases). V dropped 4 bases and J dropped 0 bases, with 21 bases sitting between them. CDR1 KGHDR and CDR2 SFDVKD come from the germline V gene. This CDR3 comprises 19 residues. CDR3 DNA: TGTGCCACCAGTGACTCGGGGACGTCGGAACATTATAGCAATCAGCCCCAGCATTTT. Amino acid sequence: CATSDSGTSEHYSNQPQHF.